These 23 T cell receptor beta chains share one sample of origin, sequenced in a study of T-cell reconstitution after alpha-beta-depleted transplantation in children. Using unique molecular identifiers, the investigators prepared the TCRbeta library. MiXCR was run by TCRdb on the PCR reads, yielding one entry per CDR3 protein. In the table there are about 980,000 distinct CDR3 sequences, roughly 29% of which are singletons. Sequenced material: PBMCs, mostly from graft donor cells, taken 360 days after TCRalphabeta/CD19-depleted stem cell transplant. The receptor set was obtained from a boy in the first two years of life who had a stem cell transplant for SCID, so the T cells may come from the graft donor.

V usage is TRBV27 and J usage is TRBJ2-7; TRBD1 aligns across 9 bases. CDR1 is MNHEY, CDR2 SMNVEV, per germline (reference sequence). The CDR3 sequence is 14 residues long. V shed 6 bases, J shed 5 bases, and the junction held 8 bases outside the gene matches. The CDR3 coding sequence is TGTGCCAGCAGCCTACAGGGGGCGCAGGACGAGCAGTACTTC. This encodes CASSLQGAQDEQYF.

This clonotype was picked up a small number of times. The chain is built from TRBV20-1 and TRBJ2-2; weak D call: TRBD1 (6 bases). Looked up from germline, CDR1 is DFQATT and CDR2 is SNEGSKA (reference sequence). The CDR3 extends over 13 amino acids. Written as DNA, the CDR3 is TGCATAATCCGGGACACGAACACCGGGGAGCTGTTTTTT. Residues: CIIRDTNTGELFF.

The V gene is TRBV2, the J gene TRBJ2-1, with D tentatively TRBD1 (6 bases). Germline V lookup: CDR1 SNHLY, CDR2 FYNNEI. V gave up 3 bases and J gave up 0 bases, with 12 bases separating them. This CDR3 is 16 amino acids long. CDR3 protein: CASSEGRGISYNEQFF. The DNA for the CDR3 is TGTGCCAGCAGTGAGGGCAGGGGCATCTCCTACAATGAGCAGTTCTTC.

This clonotype was counted between two and nine times. The chain has TRBV10-3 and TRBJ1-1; 7 bases fit TRBD1. The CDR3 spans 16 residues. In germline, CDR1 is ENHRY, CDR2 SYGVKD. The ends lost 6 bases at V and 1 base at J; junction bases unmatched: 11. CDR3 nucleotide sequence: TGTGCCATCAGCGGAGGAGGACAGGCACCGAACACTGAAGCTTTCTTT. Translated: CAISGGGQAPNTEAFF.

The V and J genes are TRBV5-1 and TRBJ2-3, with 11 positions matching TRBD2. The ends lost 4 bases at V and 2 bases at J; junction bases unmatched: 6. Germline lookup yields CDR1 SGHRS and CDR2 YFSETQ. The CDR3 spans 16 residues. In DNA, the CDR3 is TGCGCCAGCAGCGGACTTAGCGGGGGGGCCACAGATACGCAGTATTTT. This encodes CASSGLSGGATDTQYF.

Only a few counts were recorded for this clonotype. The chain recombines TRBV12-3 or TRBV12-4 with TRBJ2-5, with 8 bases fitting TRBD2. The length of the CDR3 is 14 residues. Trimming at V came to 7 bases and at J to 2 bases, leaving 6 bases not matched to a gene. CDR3 in amino acids: CASTQGGGQETQYF. For the CDR3, the DNA is TGTGCCAGCACCCAAGGCGGGGGGCAAGAGACCCAGTACTTC.

The rearrangement uses TRBV6-1 and TRBJ1-1; a weak D match, TRBD1 (6 bases). Trimming removed 7 bases at V and 1 base at J, with 22 bases between. The CDR3 length is 17 residues. Germline lookup yields CDR1 MNHNS and CDR2 SASEGT. The CDR3, as DNA: TGTGCCAGCAACCTCCGAGGGGGGTCCTCAAAGAACACTGAAGCTTTCTTT. Translated: CASNLRGGSSKNTEAFF.

The rearrangement joins TRBV29-1 to TRBJ1-1; D perhaps matches TRBD1 (5 bases). This CDR3 comprises 14 residues. Trimming left V 7 bases short and J 3 bases short, with 18 bases between. Germline V gene data show CDR1 as SQVTM and CDR2 as ANQGSEA. This CDR3 reads CSARRLGEHTEAFF. CDR3 coding DNA: TGCAGCGCACGAAGGTTGGGGGAACACACTGAAGCTTTCTTT.

There are a few counts of this clonotype. The chain carries TRBV7-9 and TRBJ2-5, with D possibly being TRBD1 or TRBD2 (5 bases each). The germline gives CDR1 SEHNR, CDR2 FQNEAQ (reference sequence). The CDR3 covers 15 residues. Trimming removed 4 bases from V and 3 bases from J, with 15 bases in between. The CDR3 protein is CASSWSGRSKETQYF. CDR3 coding DNA: TGTGCCAGCAGCTGGTCGGGACGGTCAAAAGAGACCCAGTACTTC.

The V and J genes are TRBV6-5 and TRBJ1-5, with D maybe TRBD1 (6 bases). CDR3 size: 16 residues. V was clipped by 3 bases and J by 2 bases, with 14 bases between them. Germline lookup yields CDR1 MNHEY and CDR2 SVGAGI. The chain's CDR3 is CASSYGQGIRNQPQHF. CDR3 bases: TGTGCCAGCAGTTATGGCCAGGGGATTCGCAATCAGCCCCAGCATTTT.

This chain connects TRBV27 to TRBJ2-3; D possibly corresponds to TRBD2 (7 bases). CDR1 and CDR2 (germline): MNHEY, SMNVEV (reference sequence). This CDR3 spans 15 amino acids. The ends were cut back, 5 bases at V and 2 bases at J, with 14 bases in the middle. The CDR3 DNA is TGTGCCAGCAGTGTACGGGCGGGGGCCACAGATACGCAGTATTTT. Protein product: CASSVRAGATDTQYF.

The chain links TRBV7-3 to TRBJ2-1; 11 bases fit TRBD2. CDR1 is SGHTA and CDR2 is FQGTGA in the germline V gene. The trim removed 5 bases at V and 7 bases at J, leaving 10 bases unmatched. The CDR3 has 16 residues. The CDR3 nucleotides are TGTGCCAGCAGCCGTCTCGGACTAGCGGGTTATAATGAGCAGTTCTTC. It is translated as CASSRLGLAGYNEQFF.

This clonotype has just one count. This chain joins TRBV12-3 or TRBV12-4 and TRBJ1-2, with 8 positions matching TRBD1. After removal of 5 bases from V and 2 bases from J, the junction contained 7 bases not matched to a gene. CDR3 length: 15 residues. CDR3 nucleotide sequence: TGTGCCAGCAGTGCTGACAGGGGAGGGAACTATGGCTACACCTTC. Translation gives CASSADRGGNYGYTF.

This clonotype showed up just a few times. The gene calls are TRBV10-3 and TRBJ2-7, with no clear D. Germline values: CDR1 ENHRY, CDR2 SYGVKD. V shed 6 bases and J shed 5 bases, with 8 bases lying between them. CDR3 length: 11 residues. The CDR3 protein is CAIRGNNEQYF. The CDR3 DNA reads as TGTGCCATCAGGGGGAACAACGAGCAGTACTTC.

The chain has TRBV29-1 and TRBJ2-6; TRBD1 matches at 11 bases. Germline V gene sequence: CDR1 SQVTM, CDR2 ANQGSEA. There are 16 residues in the CDR3. V lost 7 bases and J lost 2; bases outside the gene matches: 7. DNA for the CDR3: TGCAGCGCCGTCCCGGGACAGGGGGCTGGGGCCAACGTCCTGACTTTC. This codes for CSAVPGQGAGANVLTF.

There are a few counts of this clonotype. The chain combines TRBV5-1 with TRBJ2-7; weak D call: TRBD2 (5 bases). This CDR3 has 14 residues. CDR1 is SGHRS, CDR2 YFSETQ, per germline. Trimming took off 4 bases at V and 0 bases at J, with 11 bases between the two ends. CDR3 region: CASSVSRDSYEQYF. CDR3 nucleotides: TGCGCCAGCAGCGTGAGCCGGGACTCCTACGAGCAGTACTTC.

J is TRBJ1-1 and V is TRBV5-1; TRBD1 matches 7 bases. CDR1 and CDR2 from the germline V gene are SGHRS and YFSETQ. The junction had 4 bases not matched to a gene; V was cut back by 1 base and J by 4 bases. This CDR3 is 14 amino acids long. DNA for the CDR3: TGCGCCAGCAGCTTGAACAGGGGAATCACTGAAGCTTTCTTT. Encoded protein: CASSLNRGITEAFF.

The sample holds a few counts of this clonotype. The V call is TRBV29-1, the J call TRBJ2-3, with D possibly being TRBD2 (7 bases). This CDR3 is 13 amino acids long. Germline V gene sequence: CDR1 SQVTM, CDR2 ANQGSEA. V lost 6 bases to trimming and J lost 2 bases, with 12 bases between them. This CDR3 reads CSVGGRLTDTQYF. For the CDR3, the DNA is TGCAGCGTCGGGGGGCGTCTCACAGATACGCAGTATTTT.

The V and J genes are TRBV3-1 and TRBJ2-2, with 8 positions matching TRBD1. The CDR3 spans 15 residues. Per germline, CDR1 LGHDT and CDR2 YNNKEL (reference sequence). V shed 7 bases and J 3 bases; nucleotides not matched to a gene: 7. The CDR3 loop reads CASTGGDRHTGELFF. CDR3 in DNA: TGTGCCAGCACCGGAGGGGACAGGCACACCGGGGAGCTGTTTTTT.

In this sample, this clonotype turned up once. The rearrangement uses TRBV3-1 and TRBJ2-5, with D unclear. Germline CDR1 and CDR2: LGHDT and YNNKEL (reference sequence). Between the trimmed V and J ends, which lost 2 bases and 1 base, there was a span of 11 bases. The CDR3 has 15 amino acids. The CDR3 DNA reads TGTGCCAGCAGCCAATGGGTGGGATTCCAAGAGACCCAGTACTTC. It yields the protein CASSQWVGFQETQYF.

This chain uses TRBV5-1 with TRBJ1-1, with D possibly being TRBD1 (6 bases). The germline gives CDR1 SGHRS, CDR2 YFSETQ. The V and J ends lost 5 bases and 1 base respectively, with 21 bases between them. This CDR3 contains 17 residues. For the CDR3, the DNA is TGCGCCAGCAGGTCGGGACATCCCGAAAGGGGGAACACTGAAGCTTTCTTT. This codes for CASRSGHPERGNTEAFF.

This clonotype was detected many times. The chain carries TRBV4-1 and TRBJ1-2, with unresolved D. The CDR3 length is 13 residues. The germline CDR1 and CDR2 sequences are MGHRA and YSYEKL. The ends were cut back, 1 base at V and 3 bases at J, with 6 bases in the middle. Here the CDR3 DNA reads TGCGCCAGCAGCCAAGGGGGATACTATGGCTACACCTTC. The encoded protein is CASSQGGYYGYTF.

V usage is TRBV10-3 and J usage is TRBJ1-1, with TRBD1 matching over 7 bases. The CDR3 extends over 14 amino acids. V lost 4 bases and J lost 5; bases outside the gene matches: 7. Germline values: CDR1 ENHRY, CDR2 SYGVKD. The CDR3 DNA reads TGTGCCATCAGTGTGGAGGGGGCGGAGACTGAAGCTTTCTTT. This translates into CAISVEGAETEAFF.